This T cell receptor (beta chain) is from a study of cytomegalovirus exposure and HLA in healthy donors. Comments on this clone: Its target is not known.

Findings and limits, study-wide: The listing of roughly 160 TCR beta chains classed them as cytomegalovirus-associated. Three chains linked to CMV were shown in vitro to be specific for CMV antigens. Links to common viral pathogens appeared, in a later analysis, for several of the most significant clusters.

Amplification used 60 Vbeta primers and 13 Jbeta primers. The data were produced by immunoSEQ multiplex PCR, yet TCRdb's version contains in-frame clones alone and is incomplete. This table holds 150,000 to 200,000 clones, around 70% found once. Trimming removed 5 bases from V and 1 base from J; junction bases left unmatched: 10. The germline gives CDR1 PRHDT, CDR2 FYEKMQ (reference sequence). This CDR3 has 19 residues. The sequence derives from a man aged 18 to 30 in good health and CMV-seropositive. The genes are TRBV13 and TRBJ2-3; 15 nucleotides line up with TRBD2. Sequenced input: PBMCs. The CDR3 DNA reads TGTGCCAGCAGCGTACCGGGACTAGCGGGGGGCCGTGGCACAGATACGCAGTATTTT. It encodes CASSVPGLAGGRGTDTQYF.